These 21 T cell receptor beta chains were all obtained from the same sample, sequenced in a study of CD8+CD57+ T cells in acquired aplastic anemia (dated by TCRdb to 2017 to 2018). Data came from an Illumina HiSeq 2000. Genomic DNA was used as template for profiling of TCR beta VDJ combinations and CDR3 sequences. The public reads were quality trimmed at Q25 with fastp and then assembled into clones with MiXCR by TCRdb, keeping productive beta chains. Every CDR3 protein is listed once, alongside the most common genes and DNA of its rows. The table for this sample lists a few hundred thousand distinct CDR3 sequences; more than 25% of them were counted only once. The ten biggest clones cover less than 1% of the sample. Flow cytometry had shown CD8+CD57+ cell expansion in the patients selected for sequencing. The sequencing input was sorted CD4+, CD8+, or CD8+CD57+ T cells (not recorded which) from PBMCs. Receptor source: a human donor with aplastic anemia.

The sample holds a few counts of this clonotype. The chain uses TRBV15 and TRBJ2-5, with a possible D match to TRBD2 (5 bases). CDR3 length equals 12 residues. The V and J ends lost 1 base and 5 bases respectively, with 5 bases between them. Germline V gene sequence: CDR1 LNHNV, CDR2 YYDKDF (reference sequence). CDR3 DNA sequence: TGTGCCACCAGCAGAGTAGCGGAGACCCAGTACTTC. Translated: CATSRVAETQYF.

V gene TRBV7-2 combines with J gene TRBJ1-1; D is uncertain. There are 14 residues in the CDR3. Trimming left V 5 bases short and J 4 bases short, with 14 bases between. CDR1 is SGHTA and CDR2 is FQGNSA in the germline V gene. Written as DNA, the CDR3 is TGTGCCAGCAGCCCAACCCGGGTCTCCACTGAAGCTTTCTTT. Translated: CASSPTRVSTEAFF. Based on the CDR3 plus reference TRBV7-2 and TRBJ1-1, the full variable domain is GAGVSQSPSNKVTEKGKDVELRCDPISGHTALYWYRQSLGQGLEFLIYFQGNSAPDKSGLPSDRFSAERTGGSVSTLTIQRTQQEDSAVYLCASSPTRVSTEAFFGQGTRLTVV.

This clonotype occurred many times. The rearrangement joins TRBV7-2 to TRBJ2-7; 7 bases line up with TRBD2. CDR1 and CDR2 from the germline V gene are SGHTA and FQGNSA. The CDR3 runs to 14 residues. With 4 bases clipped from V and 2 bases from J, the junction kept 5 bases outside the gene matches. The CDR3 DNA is TGTGCCAGCAGCTACTCTAGCGGAGCCTACGAGCAGTACTTC. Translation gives CASSYSSGAYEQYF.

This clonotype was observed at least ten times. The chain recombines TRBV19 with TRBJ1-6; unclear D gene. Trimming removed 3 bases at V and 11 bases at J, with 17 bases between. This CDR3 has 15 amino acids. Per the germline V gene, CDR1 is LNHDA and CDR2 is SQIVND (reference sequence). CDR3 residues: CASSIGGRTRAPLHF. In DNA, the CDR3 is TGTGCCAGTAGTATTGGAGGCAGGACTCGGGCACCCCTCCACTTT.

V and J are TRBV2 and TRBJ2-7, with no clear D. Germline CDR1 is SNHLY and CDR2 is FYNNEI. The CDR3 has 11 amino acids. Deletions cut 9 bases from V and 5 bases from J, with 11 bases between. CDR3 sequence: CASSILDEQYF. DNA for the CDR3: TGTGCCAGTAGTATATTGGACGAGCAGTACTTC.

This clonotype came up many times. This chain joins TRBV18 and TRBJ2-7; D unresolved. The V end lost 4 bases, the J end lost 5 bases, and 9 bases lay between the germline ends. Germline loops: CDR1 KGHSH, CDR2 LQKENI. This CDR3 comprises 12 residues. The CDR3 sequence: CASSLSRDEQYF. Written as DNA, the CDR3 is TGTGCCAGCTCACTGTCCAGAGACGAGCAGTACTTC.

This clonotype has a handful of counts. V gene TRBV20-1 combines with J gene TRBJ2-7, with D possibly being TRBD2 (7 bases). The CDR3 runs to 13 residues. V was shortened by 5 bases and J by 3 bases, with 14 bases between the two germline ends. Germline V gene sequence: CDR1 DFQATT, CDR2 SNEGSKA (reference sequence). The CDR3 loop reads CSAWAGAGYEQYF. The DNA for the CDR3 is TGCAGTGCTTGGGCGGGGGCCGGCTACGAGCAGTACTTC.

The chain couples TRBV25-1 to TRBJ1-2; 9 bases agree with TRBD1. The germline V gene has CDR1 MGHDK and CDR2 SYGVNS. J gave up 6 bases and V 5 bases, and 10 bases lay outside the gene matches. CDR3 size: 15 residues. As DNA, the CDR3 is TGTGCCAGCAGTCCAAGTAGGGGGACAGGGAATGGCTACACCTTC. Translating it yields CASSPSRGTGNGYTF.

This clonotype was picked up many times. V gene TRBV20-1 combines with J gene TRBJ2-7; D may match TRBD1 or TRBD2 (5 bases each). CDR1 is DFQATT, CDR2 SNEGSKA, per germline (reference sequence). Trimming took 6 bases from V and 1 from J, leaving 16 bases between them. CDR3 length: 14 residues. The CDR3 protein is CSADGTYESYEQYF. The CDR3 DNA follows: TGCAGTGCGGACGGGACGTATGAATCCTACGAGCAGTACTTC.

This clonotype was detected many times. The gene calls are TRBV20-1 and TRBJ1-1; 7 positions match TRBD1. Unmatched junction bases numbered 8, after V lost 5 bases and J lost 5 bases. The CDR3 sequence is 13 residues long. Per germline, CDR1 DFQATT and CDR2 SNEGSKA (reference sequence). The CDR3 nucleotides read TGCAGTGCTCGACAGGGAGGGGGTACTGAAGCTTTCTTT. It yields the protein CSARQGGGTEAFF.

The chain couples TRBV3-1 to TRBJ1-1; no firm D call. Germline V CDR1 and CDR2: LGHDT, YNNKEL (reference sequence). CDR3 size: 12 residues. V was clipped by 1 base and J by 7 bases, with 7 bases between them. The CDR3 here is CASSQGTIEAFF. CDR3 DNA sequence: TGTGCCAGCAGCCAAGGTACGATTGAAGCTTTCTTT.

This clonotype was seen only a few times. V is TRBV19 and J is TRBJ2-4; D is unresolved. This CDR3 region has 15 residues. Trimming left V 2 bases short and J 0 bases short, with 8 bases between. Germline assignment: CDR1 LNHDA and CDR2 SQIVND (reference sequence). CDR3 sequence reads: CASSITSLAKNIQYF. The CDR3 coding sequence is TGTGCCAGTAGTATAACTTCCTTAGCCAAAAACATTCAGTACTTC.

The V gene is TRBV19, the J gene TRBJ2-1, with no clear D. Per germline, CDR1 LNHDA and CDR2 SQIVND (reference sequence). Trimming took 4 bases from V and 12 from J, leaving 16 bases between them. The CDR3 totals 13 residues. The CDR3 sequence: CASSTGITDTQFF. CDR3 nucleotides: TGTGCCAGTAGTACTGGGATCACAGATACGCAGTTCTTC. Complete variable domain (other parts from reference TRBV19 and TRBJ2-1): DGGITQSPKYLFRKEGQNVTLSCEQNLNHDAMYWYRQDPGQGLRLIYYSQIVNDFQKGDIAEGYSVSREKKESFPLTVTSAQKNPTAFYLCASSTGITDTQFFGPGTRLTVL.

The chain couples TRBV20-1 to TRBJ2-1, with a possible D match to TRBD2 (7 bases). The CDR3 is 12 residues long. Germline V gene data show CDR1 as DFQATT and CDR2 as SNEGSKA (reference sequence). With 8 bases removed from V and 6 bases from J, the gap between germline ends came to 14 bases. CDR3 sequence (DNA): TGCAGTCCACAAGGGGGGGGCAATGAGCAGTTCTTC. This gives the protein CSPQGGGNEQFF.

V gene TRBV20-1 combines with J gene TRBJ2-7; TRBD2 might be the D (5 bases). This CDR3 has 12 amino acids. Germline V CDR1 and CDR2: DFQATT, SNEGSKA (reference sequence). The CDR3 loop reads CSSVEGAHEQYF. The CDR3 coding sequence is TGCAGCAGTGTTGAGGGAGCCCACGAGCAGTACTTC.

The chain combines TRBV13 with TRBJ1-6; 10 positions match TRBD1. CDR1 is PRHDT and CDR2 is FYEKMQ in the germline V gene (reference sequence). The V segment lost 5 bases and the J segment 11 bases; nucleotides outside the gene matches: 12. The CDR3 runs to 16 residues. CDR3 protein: CASSSLTGGSQAPLHF. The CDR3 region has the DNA TGTGCCAGCAGCAGTTTGACAGGGGGCTCCCAAGCACCCCTCCACTTT.

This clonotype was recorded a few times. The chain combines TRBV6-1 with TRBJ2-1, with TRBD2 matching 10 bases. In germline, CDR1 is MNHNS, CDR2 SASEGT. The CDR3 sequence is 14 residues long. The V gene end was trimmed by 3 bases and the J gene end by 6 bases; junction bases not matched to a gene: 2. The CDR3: CASSEASGSNEQFF. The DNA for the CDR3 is TGTGCCAGCAGTGAGGCTAGCGGGAGCAATGAGCAGTTCTTC.

CDR3 DNA: TGCAGCGTTCTTGGACAGGGGCAAGGAAACACCATATATTTT. Translation gives CSVLGQGQGNTIYF. The J gene is TRBJ1-3, the V gene TRBV29-1; 9 positions match TRBD1. CDR1 and CDR2 from the germline V gene are SQVTM and ANQGSEA. Trimming at V came to 5 bases and at J to 4 bases, leaving 6 bases not matched to a gene. The CDR3 loop spans 14 amino acids.

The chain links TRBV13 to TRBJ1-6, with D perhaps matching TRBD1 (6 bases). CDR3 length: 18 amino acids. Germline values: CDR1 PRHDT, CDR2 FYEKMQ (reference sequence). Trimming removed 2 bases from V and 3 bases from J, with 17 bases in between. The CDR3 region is CASSLRKGDILYNSPLHF. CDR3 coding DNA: TGTGCCAGCAGCTTAAGGAAAGGGGACATTCTCTATAATTCACCCCTCCACTTT.

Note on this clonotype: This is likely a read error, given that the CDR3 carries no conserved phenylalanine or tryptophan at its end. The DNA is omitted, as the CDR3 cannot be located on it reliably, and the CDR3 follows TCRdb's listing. CDR3 in amino acids: CASSFKGTSGP. V gene TRBV10-3 combines with J gene TRBJ1-2. Germline CDR1 is ENHRY and CDR2 is SYGVKD. Ends included, the CDR3 has 11 residues.

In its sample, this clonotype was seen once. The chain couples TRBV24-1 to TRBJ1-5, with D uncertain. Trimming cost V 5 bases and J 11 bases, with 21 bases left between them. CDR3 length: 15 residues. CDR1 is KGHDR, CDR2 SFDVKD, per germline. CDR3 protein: CATSVGHAEGSAQHF. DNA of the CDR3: TGTGCCACCAGTGTAGGTCATGCGGAGGGATCAGCCCAGCATTTT.